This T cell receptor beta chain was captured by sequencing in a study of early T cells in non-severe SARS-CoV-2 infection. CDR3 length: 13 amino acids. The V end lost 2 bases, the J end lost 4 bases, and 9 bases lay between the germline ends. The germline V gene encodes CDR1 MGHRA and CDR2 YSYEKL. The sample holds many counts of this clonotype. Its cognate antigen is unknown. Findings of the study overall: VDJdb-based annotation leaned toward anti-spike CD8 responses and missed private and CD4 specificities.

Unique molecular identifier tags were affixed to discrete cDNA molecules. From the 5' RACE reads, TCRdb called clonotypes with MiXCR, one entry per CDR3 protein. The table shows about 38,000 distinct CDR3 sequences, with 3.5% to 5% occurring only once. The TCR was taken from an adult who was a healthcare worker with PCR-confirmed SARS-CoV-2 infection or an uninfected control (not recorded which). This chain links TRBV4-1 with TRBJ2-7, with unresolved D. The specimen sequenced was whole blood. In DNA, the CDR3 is TGCGCCAGCAGCCAACCTCCCGATTACGAGCAGTACTTC. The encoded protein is CASSQPPDYEQYF.